What follows describes a single TCR beta chain. V shed 4 bases and J 7 bases; nucleotides not matched to a gene: 7. The CDR3 is made up of 16 amino acids. The V gene's germline CDR1 is LGHNA and CDR2 YSLEER. This entry belongs to a study of blood T cell repertoires in COVID-19. TCRdb's copy holds only in-frame clones and misses some; the assay was immunoSEQ multiplex PCR. The sample records some 200,000 clones, 75% to 85% being singletons. The specimen sequenced was peripheral blood. This chain connects TRBV4-3 to TRBJ2-1; 13 nucleotides agree with TRBD2. The TCR comes from a man aged 45-60 years with active or convalescent COVID-19. The CDR3 protein is CASSPRTSGSLNEQFF. The CDR3 nucleotides are TGCGCCAGCAGCCCCCGGACTAGCGGGAGTTTAAATGAGCAGTTCTTC.